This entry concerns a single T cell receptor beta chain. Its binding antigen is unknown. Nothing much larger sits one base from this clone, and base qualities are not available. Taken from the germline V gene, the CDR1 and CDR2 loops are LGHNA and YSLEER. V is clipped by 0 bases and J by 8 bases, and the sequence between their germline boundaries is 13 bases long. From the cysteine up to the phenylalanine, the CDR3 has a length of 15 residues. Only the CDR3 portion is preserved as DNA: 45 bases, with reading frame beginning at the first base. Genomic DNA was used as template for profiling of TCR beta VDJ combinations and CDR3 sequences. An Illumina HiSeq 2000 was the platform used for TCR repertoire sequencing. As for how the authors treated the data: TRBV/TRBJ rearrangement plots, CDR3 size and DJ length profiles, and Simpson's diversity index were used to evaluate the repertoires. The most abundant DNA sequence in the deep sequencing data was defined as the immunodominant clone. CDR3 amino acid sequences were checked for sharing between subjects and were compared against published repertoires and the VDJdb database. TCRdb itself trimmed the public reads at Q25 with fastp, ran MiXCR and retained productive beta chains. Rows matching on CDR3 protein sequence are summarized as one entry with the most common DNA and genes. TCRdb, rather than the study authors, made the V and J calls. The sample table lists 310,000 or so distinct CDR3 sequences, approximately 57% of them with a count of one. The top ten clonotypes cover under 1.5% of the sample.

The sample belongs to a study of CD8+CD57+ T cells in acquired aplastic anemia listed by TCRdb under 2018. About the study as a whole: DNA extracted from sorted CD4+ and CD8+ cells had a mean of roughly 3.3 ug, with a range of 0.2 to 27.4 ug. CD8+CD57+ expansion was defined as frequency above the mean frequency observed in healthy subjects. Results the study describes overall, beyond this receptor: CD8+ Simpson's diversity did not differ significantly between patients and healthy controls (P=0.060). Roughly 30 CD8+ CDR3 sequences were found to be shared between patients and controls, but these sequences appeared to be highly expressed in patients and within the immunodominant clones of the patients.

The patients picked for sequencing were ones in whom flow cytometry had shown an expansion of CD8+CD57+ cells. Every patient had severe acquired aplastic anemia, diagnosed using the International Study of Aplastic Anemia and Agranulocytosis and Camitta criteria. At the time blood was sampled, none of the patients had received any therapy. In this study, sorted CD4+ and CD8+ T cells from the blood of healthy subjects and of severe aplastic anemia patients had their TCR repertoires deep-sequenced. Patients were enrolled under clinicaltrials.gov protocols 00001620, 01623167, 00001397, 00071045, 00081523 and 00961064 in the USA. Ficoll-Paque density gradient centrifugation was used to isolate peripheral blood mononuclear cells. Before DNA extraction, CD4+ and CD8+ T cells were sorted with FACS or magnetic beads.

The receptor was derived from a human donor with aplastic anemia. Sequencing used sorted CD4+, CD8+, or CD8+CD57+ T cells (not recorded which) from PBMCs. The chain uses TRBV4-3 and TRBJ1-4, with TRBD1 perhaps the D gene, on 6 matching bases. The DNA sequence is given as TGCGCCAGCAGCCAAGAGAACAGGGCGAACGAAAAACTGTTTTTT. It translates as CASSQENRANEKLFF.